This record covers a single T cell receptor beta chain. The target antigen is unknown. Germline V CDR1 and CDR2: SEHNR, FQNEAQ (reference sequence). The CDR3 totals 14 residues. These data belong to a study of PD-1 blockade in classical Hodgkin lymphoma. The study, taken as a whole, reports: Some patients began nivolumab under 1 year after ASCT. These patients were excluded from later analyses. Patients who responded completely had about the same baseline diversity as newly diagnosed patients. The study found that TCR diversity rose significantly by C4D1 in CD4+ but not CD8+ cells. Reports indicated that newly diagnosed patients had lower baseline TCR diversity than healthy donors did.

This table comes from immunoSEQ multiplex PCR, and its TCRdb copy is limited to in-frame clones, with some not included. Of 20,000 to 30,000 clones in the sample, roughly three quarters are singletons; the top ten hold approximately 3.4%. The patients all showed relapse after autologous stem cell transplantation, while their brentuximab vedotin exposure varied. The clonotype comes from a human donor with classical Hodgkin lymphoma. Specimen: peripheral blood mononuclear cells (PBMCs), collected at baseline. The chain is built from TRBV7-9 and TRBJ2-5, with D perhaps matching TRBD1 or TRBD2 (5 bases each). The J call is doubtful: the DNA matches TRBJ2-7 better. CDR3 nucleotide sequence: TGTGCCAGCAGCTTAGCGGGACCGACGTACGAGCAGTACTTC. Translation: CASSLAGPTYEQYF.